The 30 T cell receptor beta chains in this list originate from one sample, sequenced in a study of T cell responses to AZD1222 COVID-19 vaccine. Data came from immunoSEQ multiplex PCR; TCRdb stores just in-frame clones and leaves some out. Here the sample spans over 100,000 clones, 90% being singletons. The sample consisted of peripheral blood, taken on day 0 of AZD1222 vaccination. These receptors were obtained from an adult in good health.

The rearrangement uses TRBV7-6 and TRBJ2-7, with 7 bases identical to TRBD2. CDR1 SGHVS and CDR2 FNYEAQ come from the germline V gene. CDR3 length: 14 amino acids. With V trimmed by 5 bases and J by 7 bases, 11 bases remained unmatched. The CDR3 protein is CASSLRDAGGEQYF. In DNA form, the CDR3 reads TGTGCCAGCAGCCTCCGGGACGCCGGGGGGGAGCAGTACTTC.

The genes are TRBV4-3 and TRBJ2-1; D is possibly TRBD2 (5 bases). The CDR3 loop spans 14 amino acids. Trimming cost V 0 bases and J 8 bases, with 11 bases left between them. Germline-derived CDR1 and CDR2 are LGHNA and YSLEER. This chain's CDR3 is CASSQDSVGDEQFF. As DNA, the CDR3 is TGCGCCAGCAGCCAAGATAGCGTGGGCGATGAGCAGTTCTTC.

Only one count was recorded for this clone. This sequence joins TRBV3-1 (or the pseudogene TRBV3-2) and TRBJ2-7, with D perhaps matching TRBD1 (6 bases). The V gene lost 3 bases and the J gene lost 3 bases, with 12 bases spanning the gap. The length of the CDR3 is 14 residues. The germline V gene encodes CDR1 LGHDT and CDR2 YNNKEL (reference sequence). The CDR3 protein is CASSHWTENYEQYF. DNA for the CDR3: TGTGCCAGCAGCCACTGGACAGAGAACTACGAGCAGTACTTC.

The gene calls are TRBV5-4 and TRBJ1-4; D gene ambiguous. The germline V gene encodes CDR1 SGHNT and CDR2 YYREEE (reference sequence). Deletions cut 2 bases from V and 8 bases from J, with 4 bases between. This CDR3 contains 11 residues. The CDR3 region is CASSFGEKLFF. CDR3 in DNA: TGTGCCAGCAGCTTTGGGGAAAAACTGTTTTTT.

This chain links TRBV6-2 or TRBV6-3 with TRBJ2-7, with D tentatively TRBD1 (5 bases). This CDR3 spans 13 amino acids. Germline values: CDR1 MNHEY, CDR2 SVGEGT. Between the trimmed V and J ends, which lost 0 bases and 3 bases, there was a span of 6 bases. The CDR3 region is CASSYSDNYEQYF. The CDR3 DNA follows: TGTGCCAGCAGTTACTCGGACAACTACGAGCAGTACTTC.

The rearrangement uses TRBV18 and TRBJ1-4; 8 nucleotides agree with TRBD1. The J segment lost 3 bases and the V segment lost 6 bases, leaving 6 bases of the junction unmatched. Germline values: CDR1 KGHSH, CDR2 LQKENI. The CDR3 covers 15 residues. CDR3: CASSPGTGPNEKLFF. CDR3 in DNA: TGTGCCAGCTCGCCCGGGACAGGCCCTAATGAAAAACTGTTTTTT.

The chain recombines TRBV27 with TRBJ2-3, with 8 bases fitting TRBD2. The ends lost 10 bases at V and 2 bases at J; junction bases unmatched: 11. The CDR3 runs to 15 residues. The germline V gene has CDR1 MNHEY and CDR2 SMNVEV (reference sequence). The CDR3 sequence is CATMTAGEITDTQYF. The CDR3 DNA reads TGTGCCACCATGACAGCGGGGGAGATCACAGATACGCAGTATTTT.

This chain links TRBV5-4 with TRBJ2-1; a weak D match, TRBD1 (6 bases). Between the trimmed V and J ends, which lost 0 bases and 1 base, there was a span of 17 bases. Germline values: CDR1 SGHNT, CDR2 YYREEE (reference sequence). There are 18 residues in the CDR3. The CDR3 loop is CASSLALQGPASYNEQFF. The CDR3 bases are TGTGCCAGCAGCTTGGCTCTTCAGGGGCCAGCTTCCTACAATGAGCAGTTCTTC.

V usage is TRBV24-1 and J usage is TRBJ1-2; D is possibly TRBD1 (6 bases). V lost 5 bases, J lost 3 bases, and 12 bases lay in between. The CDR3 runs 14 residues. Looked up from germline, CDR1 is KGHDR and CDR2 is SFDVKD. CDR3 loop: CATSAGGVDYGYTF. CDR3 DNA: TGTGCCACCAGTGCGGGGGGCGTCGACTATGGCTACACCTTC.

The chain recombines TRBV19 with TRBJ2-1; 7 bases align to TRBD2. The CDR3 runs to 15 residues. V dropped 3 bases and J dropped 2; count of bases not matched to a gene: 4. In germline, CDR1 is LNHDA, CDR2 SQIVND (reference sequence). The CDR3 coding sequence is TGTGCCAGTAGTATCGCTAGCGGTCCCTACAATGAGCAGTTCTTC. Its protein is CASSIASGPYNEQFF.

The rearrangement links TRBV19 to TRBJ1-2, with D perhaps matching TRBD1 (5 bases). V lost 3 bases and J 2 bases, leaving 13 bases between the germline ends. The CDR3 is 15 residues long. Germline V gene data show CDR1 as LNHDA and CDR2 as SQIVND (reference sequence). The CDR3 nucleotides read TGTGCCAGTAGTATCATAGGGGCTCTCAACTATGGCTACACCTTC. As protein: CASSIIGALNYGYTF.

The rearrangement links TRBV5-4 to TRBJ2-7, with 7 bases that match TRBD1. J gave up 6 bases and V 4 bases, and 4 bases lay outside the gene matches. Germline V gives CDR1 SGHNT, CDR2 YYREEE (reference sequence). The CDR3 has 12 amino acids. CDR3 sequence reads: CASSTQGTEQYF. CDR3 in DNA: TGTGCCAGCAGCACACAGGGGACCGAGCAGTACTTC.

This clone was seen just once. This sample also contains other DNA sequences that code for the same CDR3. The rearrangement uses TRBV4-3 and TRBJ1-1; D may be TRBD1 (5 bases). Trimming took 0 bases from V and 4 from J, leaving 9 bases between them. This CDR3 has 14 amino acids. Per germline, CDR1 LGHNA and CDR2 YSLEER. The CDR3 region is CASSQDTGGTEAFF. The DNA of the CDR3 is TGCGCCAGCAGCCAAGACACGGGGGGCACTGAAGCTTTCTTT.

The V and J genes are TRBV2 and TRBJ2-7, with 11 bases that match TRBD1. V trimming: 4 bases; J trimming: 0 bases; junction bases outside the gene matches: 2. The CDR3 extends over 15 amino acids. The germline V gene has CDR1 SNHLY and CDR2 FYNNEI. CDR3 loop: CASSGTGGPSYEQYF. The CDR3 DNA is TGTGCCAGCAGTGGGACAGGGGGCCCCTCCTACGAGCAGTACTTC. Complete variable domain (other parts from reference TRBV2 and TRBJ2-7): EPEVTQTPSHQVTQMGQEVILRCVPISNHLYFYWYRQILGQKVEFLVSFYNNEISEKSEIFDDQFSVERPDGSNFTLKIRSTKLEDSAMYFCASSGTGGPSYEQYFGPGTRLTVT.

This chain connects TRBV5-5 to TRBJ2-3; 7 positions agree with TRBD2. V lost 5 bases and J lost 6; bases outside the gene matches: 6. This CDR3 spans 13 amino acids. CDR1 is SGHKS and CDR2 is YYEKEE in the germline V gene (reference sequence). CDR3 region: CASSGLGADTQYF. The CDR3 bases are TGTGCCAGCAGTGGACTAGGGGCTGATACGCAGTATTTT.

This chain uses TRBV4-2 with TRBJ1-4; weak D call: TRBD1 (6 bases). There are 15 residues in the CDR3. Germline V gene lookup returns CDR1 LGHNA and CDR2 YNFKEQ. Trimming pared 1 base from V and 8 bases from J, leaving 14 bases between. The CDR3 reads CASSQAAGADEKLFF. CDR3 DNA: TGTGCCAGCAGCCAAGCCGCGGGGGCGGACGAAAAACTGTTTTTT.

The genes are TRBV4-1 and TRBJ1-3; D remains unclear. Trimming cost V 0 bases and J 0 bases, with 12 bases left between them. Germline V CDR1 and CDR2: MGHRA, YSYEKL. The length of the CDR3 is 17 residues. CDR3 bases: TGCGCCAGCAGCCAAGATTCCACACCTTACTCTGGAAACACCATATATTTT. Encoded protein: CASSQDSTPYSGNTIYF.

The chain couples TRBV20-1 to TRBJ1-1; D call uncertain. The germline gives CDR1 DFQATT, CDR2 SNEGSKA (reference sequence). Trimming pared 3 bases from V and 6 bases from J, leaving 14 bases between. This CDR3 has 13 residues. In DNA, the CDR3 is TGCAGTGCTAGTGGTCCTTTGGGCCCTGAAGCTTTCTTT. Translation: CSASGPLGPEAFF.

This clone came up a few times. The CDR3 DNA sequence: TGTGCCAGCAGCCAAGAGCCTAGCGGGGCTGCAGATACGCAGTATTTT. Its translation: CASSQEPSGAADTQYF. J is TRBJ2-3 and V is TRBV4-2; 9 nucleotides match TRBD2. The CDR3 totals 16 residues. CDR1 is LGHNA and CDR2 is YNFKEQ in the germline V gene. J lost 4 bases, V lost 0 bases, and 5 bases had no gene match.

The CDR3 is CASSLRAGHPSGNTIYF. DNA for the CDR3: TGTGCCAGCAGCTTACGGGCAGGGCATCCTTCTGGAAACACCATATATTTT. V gene TRBV5-6 combines with J gene TRBJ1-3; D is possibly TRBD1 (5 bases). Germline loops: CDR1 SGHDT, CDR2 YYEEEE. CDR3 size: 17 residues. With 2 bases removed from V and 1 base from J, the gap between germline ends came to 16 bases.

The CDR3 DNA reads TGTGCCAGCAGTTGGCGAGCCGGGACCCCCACGGGATCCCAGCATTTT. Encoded protein: CASSWRAGTPTGSQHF. The chain employs TRBV6-2 or TRBV6-3 and TRBJ1-5, with D possibly TRBD1 on 5 matching bases. The CDR3 spans 16 residues. V was cut by 4 bases and J by 11 bases, with 24 bases left in between. Germline assignment: CDR1 MNHEY and CDR2 SVGEGT.

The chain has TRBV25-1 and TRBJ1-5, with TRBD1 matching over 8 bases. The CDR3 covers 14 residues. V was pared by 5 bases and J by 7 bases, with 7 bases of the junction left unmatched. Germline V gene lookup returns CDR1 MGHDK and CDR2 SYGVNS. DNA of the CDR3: TGTGCCAGCAGTCGACAGGGGTTTAGGCAGCCCCAGCATTTT. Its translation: CASSRQGFRQPQHF. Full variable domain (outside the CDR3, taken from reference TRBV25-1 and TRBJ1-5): EADIYQTPRYLVIGTGKKITLECSQTMGHDKMYWYQQDPGMELHLIHYSYGVNSTEKGDLSSESTVSRIRTEHFPLTLESARPSHTSQYLCASSRQGFRQPQHFGDGTRLSIL.

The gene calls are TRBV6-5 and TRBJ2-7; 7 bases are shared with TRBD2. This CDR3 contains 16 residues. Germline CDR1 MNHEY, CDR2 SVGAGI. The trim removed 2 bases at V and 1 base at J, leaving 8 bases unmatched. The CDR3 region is CASSYIGASGSYEQYF. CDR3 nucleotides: TGTGCCAGCAGTTACATTGGGGCTAGCGGATCCTACGAGCAGTACTTC.

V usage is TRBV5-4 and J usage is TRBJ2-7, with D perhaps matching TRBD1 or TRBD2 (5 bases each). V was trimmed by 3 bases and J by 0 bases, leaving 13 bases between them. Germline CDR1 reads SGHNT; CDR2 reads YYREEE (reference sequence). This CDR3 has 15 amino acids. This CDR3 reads CASSSWAGSSYEQYF. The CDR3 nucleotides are TGTGCCAGCAGCTCGTGGGCAGGGAGCTCCTACGAGCAGTACTTC. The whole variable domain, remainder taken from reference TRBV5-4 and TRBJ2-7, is ETGVTQSPTHLIKTRGQQVTLRCSSQSGHNTVSWYQQALGQGPQFIFQYYREEENGRGNFPPRFSGLQFPNYSSELNVNALELDDSALYLCASSSWAGSSYEQYFGPGTRLTVT.

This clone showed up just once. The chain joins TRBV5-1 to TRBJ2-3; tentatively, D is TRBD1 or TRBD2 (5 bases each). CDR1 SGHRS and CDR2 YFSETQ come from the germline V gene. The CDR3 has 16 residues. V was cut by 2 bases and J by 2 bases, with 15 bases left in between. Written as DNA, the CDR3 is TGCGCCAGCAGCTTATCCCGGGACCGATACACAGATACGCAGTATTTT. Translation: CASSLSRDRYTDTQYF.

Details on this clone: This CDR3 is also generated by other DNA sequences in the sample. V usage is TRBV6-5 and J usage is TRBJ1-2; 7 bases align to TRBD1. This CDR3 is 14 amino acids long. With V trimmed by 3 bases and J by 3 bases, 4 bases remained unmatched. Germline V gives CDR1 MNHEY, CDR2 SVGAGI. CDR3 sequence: CASSYAGTDYGYTF. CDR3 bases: TGTGCCAGCAGTTATGCGGGGACAGACTATGGCTACACCTTC.

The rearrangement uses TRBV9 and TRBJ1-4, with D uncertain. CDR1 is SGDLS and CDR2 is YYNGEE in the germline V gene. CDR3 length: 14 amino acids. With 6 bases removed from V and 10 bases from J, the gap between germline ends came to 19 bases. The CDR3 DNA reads TGTGCCAGCACCATAGACATCCCCTCGGCAAAACTGTTTTTT. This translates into CASTIDIPSAKLFF.

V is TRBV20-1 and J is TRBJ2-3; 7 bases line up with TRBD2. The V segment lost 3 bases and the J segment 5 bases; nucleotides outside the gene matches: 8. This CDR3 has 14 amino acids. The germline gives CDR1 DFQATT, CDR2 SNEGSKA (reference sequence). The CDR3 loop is CSASSGGEVDTQYF. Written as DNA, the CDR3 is TGCAGTGCTAGTAGTGGGGGGGAGGTAGATACGCAGTATTTT.

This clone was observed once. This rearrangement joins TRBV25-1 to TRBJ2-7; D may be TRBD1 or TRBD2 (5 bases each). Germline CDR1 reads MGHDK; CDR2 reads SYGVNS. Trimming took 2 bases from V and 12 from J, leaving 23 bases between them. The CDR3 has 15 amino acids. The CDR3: CASSERQPPGRLRYF. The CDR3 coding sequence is TGTGCCAGCAGTGAAAGACAGCCACCGGGACGCCTGAGGTACTTC.

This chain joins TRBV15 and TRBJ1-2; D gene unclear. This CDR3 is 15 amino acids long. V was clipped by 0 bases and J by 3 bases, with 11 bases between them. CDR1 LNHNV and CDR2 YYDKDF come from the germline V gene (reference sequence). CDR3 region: CATSRDEQAHYGYTF. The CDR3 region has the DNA TGTGCCACCAGCAGAGATGAGCAAGCCCACTATGGCTACACCTTC.